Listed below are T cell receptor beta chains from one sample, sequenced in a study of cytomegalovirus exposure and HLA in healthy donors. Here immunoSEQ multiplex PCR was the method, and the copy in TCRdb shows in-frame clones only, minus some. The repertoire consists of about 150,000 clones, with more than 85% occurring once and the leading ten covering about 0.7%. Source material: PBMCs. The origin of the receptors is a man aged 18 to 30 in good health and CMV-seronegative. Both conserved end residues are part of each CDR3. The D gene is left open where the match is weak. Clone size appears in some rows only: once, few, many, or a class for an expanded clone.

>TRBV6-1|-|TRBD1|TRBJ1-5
TGTGCCAGCAGTGAAGCTCCAAGGGACAGGCTCGATCAGCCCCAGCATTTT
CASSEAPRDRLDQPQHF
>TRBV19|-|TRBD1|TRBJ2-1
TGTGCCAGTAGTGACAGGGCTTTCGGTTTTGCCTACAATGAGCAGTTCTTC
CASSDRAFGFAYNEQFF
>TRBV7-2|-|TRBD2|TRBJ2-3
TGTGCCAGCAGCTTAGACGCGGGGGGGCCTGGTACGCAGTATTTT
CASSLDAGGPGTQYF
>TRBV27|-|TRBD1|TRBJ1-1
TGTGCCAGCAAAATTCCAGGGGGCCGGACTGCTTTCTTT
CASKIPGGRTAFF
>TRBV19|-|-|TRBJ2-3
TGTGCCAGTAGTATAGGTGCGGGGGCCTTTAGCACAGATACGCAGTATTTT
CASSIGAGAFSTDTQYF
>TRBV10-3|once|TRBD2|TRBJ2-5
TGTGCCATCAGCACCGGGACTAGCCAGGAGACCCAGTACTTC
CAISTGTSQETQYF
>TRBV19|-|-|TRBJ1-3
TGTGCCAGTAGCCCAGGCTCTGGAAACACCATATATTTT
CASSPGSGNTIYF
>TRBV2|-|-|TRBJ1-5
TGTGCCAGCAGTGCAAGAACAGGGTGGGATCAGCCCCAGCATTTT
CASSARTGWDQPQHF
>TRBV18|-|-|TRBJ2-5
TGTGCCAGCTCACCACCGTCCCTAGCAGAAGAGACCCAGTACTTC
CASSPPSLAEETQYF
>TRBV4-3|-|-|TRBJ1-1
TGCGCCAGCAGCCAAGATCGCGGGAGCGACACTGAAGCTTTCTTT
CASSQDRGSDTEAFF
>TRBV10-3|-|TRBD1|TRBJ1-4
TGTGCCACGACGGACAGGCCATCTAATGAAAAACTGTTTTTT
CATTDRPSNEKLFF
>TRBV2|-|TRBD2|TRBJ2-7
TGTGCCAGCAGTTCCCCCGGGACTAGCGGGGGAACGTCGGGCTCCTACGAGCAGTACTTC
CASSSPGTSGGTSGSYEQYF
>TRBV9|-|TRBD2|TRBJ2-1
TGTGCCAGCAGCCAGACTAGCGGAGGTGGGAATGAGCAGTTCTTC
CASSQTSGGGNEQFF
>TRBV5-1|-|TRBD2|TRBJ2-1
TGCGCCAGCAGCTTTCCGGGACTAGCGAGGGAAAATGAGCAGTTCTTC
CASSFPGLARENEQFF
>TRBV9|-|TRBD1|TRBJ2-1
TGTGCCAGCAGCCCCCGGGACAGGCTGGGTAATGAGCAGTTCTTC
CASSPRDRLGNEQFF
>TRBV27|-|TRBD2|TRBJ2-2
TGTGCCAGCAGTCCGCGAGGACTAGCGGGAGTCACCGGGGAGCTGTTTTTT
CASSPRGLAGVTGELFF
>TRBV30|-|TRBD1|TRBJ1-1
TGTGCCTGGAGGACAGGGCAGGCCACTGAAGCTTTCTTT
CAWRTGQATEAFF
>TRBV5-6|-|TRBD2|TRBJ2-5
TGTGCCAGCAGCCTCAAGAGACTAGCGGGAGAGACCCAGTACTTC
CASSLKRLAGETQYF
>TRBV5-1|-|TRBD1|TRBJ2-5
TGCGCCAGCAGACAGACAGGGGCCCTCCAAGAGACCCAGTACTTC
CASRQTGALQETQYF
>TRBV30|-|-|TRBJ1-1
TGTGCCTGGAGTGTACGGTTAGGAGGCAGGGAGGGGGCTTTCTTT
CAWSVRLGGREGAFF
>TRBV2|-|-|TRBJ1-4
TGTGCCGGACAATCCAGGGCTACTAATGAAAAACTGTTTTTT
CAGQSRATNEKLFF
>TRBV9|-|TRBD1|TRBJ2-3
TGTGCCAGCAACTTATCGGGACAGGAGTCGGATACGCAGTATTTT
CASNLSGQESDTQYF
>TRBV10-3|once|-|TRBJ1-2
TGTGCCATCAGTGAGTCGGGAGATGGGTATGGCTACACCTTC
CAISESGDGYGYTF
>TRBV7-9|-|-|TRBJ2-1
TGTGCCAGCAGCTTTCATACTGTCCTATCTTACAATGAGCAGTTCTTC
CASSFHTVLSYNEQFF
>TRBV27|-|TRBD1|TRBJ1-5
TGTGCCAGCAGTTGGAACAGGGGGTCGGATCAGCCCCAGCATTTT
CASSWNRGSDQPQHF
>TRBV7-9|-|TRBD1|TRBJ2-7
TGTGCCAGCAGCTTAAAACGGGACAGGGGCGGATACGAGCAGTACTTC
CASSLKRDRGGYEQYF
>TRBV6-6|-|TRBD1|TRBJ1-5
TGTGCCAGCAGTTCCCCGGGACAGTTACACAATCAGCCCCAGCATTTT
CASSSPGQLHNQPQHF
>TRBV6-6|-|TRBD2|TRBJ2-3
TGTGCCAGCAGTTACAAAGCGGGGGGTACAGATACGCAGTATTTT
CASSYKAGGTDTQYF
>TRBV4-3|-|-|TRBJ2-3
TGCGCCAGCAGCCTCCTACGTTCCACTAGCACAGATACGCAGTATTTT
CASSLLRSTSTDTQYF
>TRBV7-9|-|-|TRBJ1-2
TGTGCCAGCAGCTTAAATGTCGGTTTTCATGATGGCTACACCTTC
CASSLNVGFHDGYTF
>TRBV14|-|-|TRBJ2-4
TGTGCCAGCAGCCCAAGAGGGAGTGAAGGAGCCAAAAACATTCAGTACTTC
CASSPRGSEGAKNIQYF
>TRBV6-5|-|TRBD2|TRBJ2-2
TGTGCCAGCAGTTACCCTAGCGGGAGGGCCTTCGGGGAGCTGTTTTTT
CASSYPSGRAFGELFF
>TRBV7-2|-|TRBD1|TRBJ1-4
TGTGCCAGCAGCTCCCACAGGGGGCCTAATGAAAAACTGTTTTTT
CASSSHRGPNEKLFF
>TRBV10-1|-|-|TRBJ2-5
TGCGCCAGCAGTGAGGCGGGGAAAGAGACCCAGTACTTC
CASSEAGKETQYF
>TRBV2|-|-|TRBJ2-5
TGTGCCAGCTTGTACACGGAGACCCAGTACTTC
CASLYTETQYF
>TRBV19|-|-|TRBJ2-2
TGTGCCAGTAGTATGCGGCGCGGGGAGCTGTTTTTT
CASSMRRGELFF
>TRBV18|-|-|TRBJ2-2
TGTGCCAGCTCACCTGTCGCGGGACTGAACACCGGGGAGCTGTTTTTT
CASSPVAGLNTGELFF
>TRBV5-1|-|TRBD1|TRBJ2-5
TGCGCCAGCAGCTTAACCGTACAGGGGACACAAGAGACCCAGTACTTC
CASSLTVQGTQETQYF
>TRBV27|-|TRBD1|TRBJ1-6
TGTGCCAGCAGTTTATACAGGACAGGGAATTCACCCCTCCACTTT
CASSLYRTGNSPLHF
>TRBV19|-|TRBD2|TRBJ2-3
TGTGCCAGTAGGGGACTAGCGGGGAACACAGATACGCAGTATTTT
CASRGLAGNTDTQYF
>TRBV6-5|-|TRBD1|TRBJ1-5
TGTGCCACCAGACAGGGGCATAGCAATCAGCCCCAGCATTTT
CATRQGHSNQPQHF
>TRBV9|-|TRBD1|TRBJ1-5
TGTGCCAGCAGCCTACAGGACAGGGGAAAGGTTCAGCCCCAGCATTTT
CASSLQDRGKVQPQHF
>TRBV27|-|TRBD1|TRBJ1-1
TGTGCCAGCAGTTTTTCCCTGGACAGGCCGAACACTGAAGCTTTCTTT
CASSFSLDRPNTEAFF
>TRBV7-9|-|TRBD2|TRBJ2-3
TGTGCCAGCAGCAGACGACTAGCGGGGGCTACAGATACGCAGTATTTT
CASSRRLAGATDTQYF
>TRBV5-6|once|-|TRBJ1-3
TGTGCCAGCAGCTTACCGAGCTCTGGAAACACCATATATTTT
CASSLPSSGNTIYF
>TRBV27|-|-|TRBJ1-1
TGTGCCAGCAGTTTAGTCGCAGGGAGGCACCCTGAAGCTTTCTTT
CASSLVAGRHPEAFF
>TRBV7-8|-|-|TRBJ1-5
TGTGCCAGCAGCTTGAATCCGCACAGGGTTGAGTGGGACAATCAGCCCCAGCATTTT
CASSLNPHRVEWDNQPQHF
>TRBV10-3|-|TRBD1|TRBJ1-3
TGTGCCATCAGCGCCGGGATCGGGCAGGACAGGGGGGGAAACACCATATATTTT
CAISAGIGQDRGGNTIYF
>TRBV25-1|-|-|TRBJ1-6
TGTGCCAGCAGCCCCCCTGGGAGCAATTCACCCCTCCACTTT
CASSPPGSNSPLHF
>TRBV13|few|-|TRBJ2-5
TGTGCCAGCAGCTTGCGGGAGACCCAGTACTTC
CASSLRETQYF
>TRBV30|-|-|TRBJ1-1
TGTGCCTGGAAAGCCGGAGTGGCTTTCTTT
CAWKAGVAFF
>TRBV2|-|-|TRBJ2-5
TGTGCCAGCAGTGAGGCCCCGCGGTTGGCCCAGTACTTC
CASSEAPRLAQYF